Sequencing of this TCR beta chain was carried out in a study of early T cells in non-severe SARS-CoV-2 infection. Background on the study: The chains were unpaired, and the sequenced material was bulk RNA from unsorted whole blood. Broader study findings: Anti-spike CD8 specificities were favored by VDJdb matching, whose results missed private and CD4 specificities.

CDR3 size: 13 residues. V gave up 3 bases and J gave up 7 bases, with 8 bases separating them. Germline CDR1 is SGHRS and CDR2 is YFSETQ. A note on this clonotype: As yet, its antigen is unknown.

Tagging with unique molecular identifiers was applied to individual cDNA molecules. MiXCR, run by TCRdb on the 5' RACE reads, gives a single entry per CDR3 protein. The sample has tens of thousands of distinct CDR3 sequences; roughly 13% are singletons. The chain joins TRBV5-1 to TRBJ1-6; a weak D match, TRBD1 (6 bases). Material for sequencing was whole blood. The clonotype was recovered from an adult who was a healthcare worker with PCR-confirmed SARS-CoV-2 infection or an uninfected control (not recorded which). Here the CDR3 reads CASSSTGNSPLHF. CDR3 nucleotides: TGCGCCAGCAGCTCAACAGGGAATTCACCCCTCCACTTT.